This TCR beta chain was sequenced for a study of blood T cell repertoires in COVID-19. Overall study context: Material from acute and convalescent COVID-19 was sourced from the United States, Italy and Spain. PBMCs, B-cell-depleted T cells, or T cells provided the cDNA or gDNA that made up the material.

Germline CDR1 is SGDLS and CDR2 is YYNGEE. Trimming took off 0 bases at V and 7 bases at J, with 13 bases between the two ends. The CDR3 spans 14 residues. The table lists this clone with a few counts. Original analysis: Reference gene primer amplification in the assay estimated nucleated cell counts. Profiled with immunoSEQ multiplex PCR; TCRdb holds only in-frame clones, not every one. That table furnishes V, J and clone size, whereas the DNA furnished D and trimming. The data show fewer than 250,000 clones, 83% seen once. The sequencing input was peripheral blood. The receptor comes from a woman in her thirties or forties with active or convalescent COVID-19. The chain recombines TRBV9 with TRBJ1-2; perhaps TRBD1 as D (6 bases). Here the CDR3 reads CASSVGDNLSGYTF. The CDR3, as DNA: TGTGCCAGCAGCGTAGGGGACAACCTAAGTGGCTACACCTTC.